This is a list of T cell receptor beta chains from one sample in a study of T cells in Graves' hyperthyroidism and ophthalmopathy. Each CDR3 protein gets one entry after TCRdb re-called the multiplex PCR reads with MiXCR. The sample has 360,000 or so distinct CDR3 sequences, around a sixth seen once. Source material: blood. Receptor source: a woman aged 35 to 49 with Graves' ophthalmopathy. The CDR3 runs from the conserved cysteine through the conserved F or W. D genes are given only for firm matches. Some rows have no size entry. The others give once, few or many, or a class for an expanded clone.

j_call: TRBJ1-1
v_call: TRBV2
d_call: -
clone_size: -
cdr3_nt: TGTGCCAGCTCAATGAGGAACACTGAAGCTTTCTTT
cdr3_aa: CASSMRNTEAFF

j_call: TRBJ2-7
v_call: TRBV6-2/TRBV6-3
d_call: TRBD2
clone_size: many
cdr3_nt: TGTGCCAGCAGTTATAAGTTTTCGGCTAGCGGGAGCTCCTACGAGCAGTACTTC
cdr3_aa: CASSYKFSASGSSYEQYF

j_call: TRBJ1-5
v_call: TRBV27
d_call: -
clone_size: many
cdr3_nt: TGTGCCAGCAGAACAACCAAAAAGGGGGACTATCAGCCCCAGCATTTT
cdr3_aa: CASRTTKKGDYQPQHF

j_call: TRBJ2-7
v_call: TRBV27
d_call: TRBD2
clone_size: few
cdr3_nt: TGTGCCAGCAGTCCAACCGGGACTAGCGGGGGTATCGACGAGCAGTACTTC
cdr3_aa: CASSPTGTSGGIDEQYF

j_call: TRBJ2-7
v_call: TRBV7-2
d_call: -
clone_size: many
cdr3_nt: TGTGCCAGCAGCTTGGGGCGGGACCCCTACGAGCAGTACTTC
cdr3_aa: CASSLGRDPYEQYF

j_call: TRBJ1-1
v_call: TRBV6-1
d_call: TRBD1
clone_size: many
cdr3_nt: TGTGCCAGCAGTGAATCAGGGGGCATTGAAGCTTTCTTT
cdr3_aa: CASSESGGIEAFF

j_call: TRBJ1-1
v_call: TRBV6-1
d_call: -
clone_size: many
cdr3_nt: TGTGCCAGCAGACAGGGTAACACTGAAGCTTTCTTT
cdr3_aa: CASRQGNTEAFF

j_call: TRBJ1-1
v_call: TRBV7-3
d_call: TRBD1
clone_size: many
cdr3_nt: TGTGCCAGCAGCTTAGTCGGGACAGGAATGAACACTGAAGCTTTCTTT
cdr3_aa: CASSLVGTGMNTEAFF

j_call: TRBJ2-2
v_call: TRBV6-1
d_call: -
clone_size: many
cdr3_nt: TGTGCCAGCAGTGACAGGGGTTCCTTCACCGGGGAGCTGTTTTTT
cdr3_aa: CASSDRGSFTGELFF

j_call: TRBJ2-7
v_call: TRBV27
d_call: -
clone_size: -
cdr3_nt: TGTGCCAGCAGTCCGATTCGGGGGACCTACGAGCAGTACTTC
cdr3_aa: CASSPIRGTYEQYF

j_call: TRBJ1-1
v_call: TRBV12-3/TRBV12-4
d_call: -
clone_size: -
cdr3_nt: TGTGCCAGCAGTCTAACCGGGCGGCAGGATGAAGCTTTCTTT
cdr3_aa: CASSLTGRQDEAFF

j_call: TRBJ1-5
v_call: TRBV12-3/TRBV12-4
d_call: -
clone_size: -
cdr3_nt: TGTGCCAGCAGTACAATCCAGGGGTATCAGCCCCAGCATTTT
cdr3_aa: CASSTIQGYQPQHF

j_call: TRBJ2-7
v_call: TRBV30
d_call: -
clone_size: -
cdr3_nt: TGTGCCTGGAGTGTAATCAACGAGCAGTACTTC
cdr3_aa: CAWSVINEQYF

j_call: TRBJ1-6
v_call: TRBV6-1
d_call: TRBD1
clone_size: -
cdr3_nt: TGTGCCAGCAGCGGGACAGGGGATAATTCACCCCTCCACTTT
cdr3_aa: CASSGTGDNSPLHF

j_call: TRBJ1-2
v_call: TRBV30
d_call: -
clone_size: many
cdr3_nt: TGTGCCTGGAGTGTCGGGGAGGGAAGGGATGGCTACACCTTC
cdr3_aa: CAWSVGEGRDGYTF

j_call: TRBJ2-7
v_call: TRBV4-1
d_call: TRBD1
clone_size: many
cdr3_nt: TGCGCCAGCAGCCAAGTCACAGGGGGCCACTCCTACGAGCAGTACTTC
cdr3_aa: CASSQVTGGHSYEQYF

j_call: TRBJ1-1
v_call: TRBV11-2
d_call: -
clone_size: -
cdr3_nt: TGTGCCAGCAGCAAGAAGTTACACGCGGAAGTTCGGAACACTGAAGCTTTCTTT
cdr3_aa: CASSKKLHAEVRNTEAFF

j_call: TRBJ1-1
v_call: TRBV6-4
d_call: -
clone_size: -
cdr3_nt: TGTGCCAGCACTAGGGGAGGGAAAGGGGACACTGAAGCTTTCTTT
cdr3_aa: CASTRGGKGDTEAFF

j_call: TRBJ2-5
v_call: TRBV19
d_call: TRBD1
clone_size: many
cdr3_nt: TGTGCCAGTAGTTCACCACAGGGGCTTGGGATAGAGACCCAGTACTTC
cdr3_aa: CASSSPQGLGIETQYF

j_call: TRBJ2-5
v_call: TRBV29-1
d_call: -
clone_size: many
cdr3_nt: TGCAGCGTCCGCGCGGAGGGCGGCAAAGAGACCCAGTACTTC
cdr3_aa: CSVRAEGGKETQYF

j_call: TRBJ1-3
v_call: TRBV20-1
d_call: TRBD1
clone_size: many
cdr3_nt: TGCAGTGCTAACACAGGGGGTACTGGAAACACCATATATTTT
cdr3_aa: CSANTGGTGNTIYF

j_call: TRBJ2-1
v_call: TRBV2
d_call: TRBD2
clone_size: many
cdr3_nt: TGTGCCAGCAGTGAAATCAGCGGGAGCTATGAGCAGTTCTTC
cdr3_aa: CASSEISGSYEQFF

j_call: TRBJ2-7
v_call: TRBV6-5
d_call: -
clone_size: many
cdr3_nt: TGTGCCAGCAGTTCGGACAGCCCCTACGAGCAGTACTTC
cdr3_aa: CASSSDSPYEQYF